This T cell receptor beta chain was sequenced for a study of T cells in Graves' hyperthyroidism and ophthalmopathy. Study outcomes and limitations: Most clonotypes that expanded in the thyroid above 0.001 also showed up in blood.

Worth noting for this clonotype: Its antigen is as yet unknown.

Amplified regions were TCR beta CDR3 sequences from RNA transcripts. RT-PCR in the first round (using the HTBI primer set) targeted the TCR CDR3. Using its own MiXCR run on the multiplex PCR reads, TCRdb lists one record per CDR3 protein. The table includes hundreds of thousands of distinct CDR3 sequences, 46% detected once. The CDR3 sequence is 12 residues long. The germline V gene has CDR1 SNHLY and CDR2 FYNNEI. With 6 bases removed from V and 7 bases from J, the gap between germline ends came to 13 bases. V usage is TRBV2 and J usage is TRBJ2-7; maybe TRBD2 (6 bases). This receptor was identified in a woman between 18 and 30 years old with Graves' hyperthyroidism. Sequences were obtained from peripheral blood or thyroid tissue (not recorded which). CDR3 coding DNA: TGTGCCAGCAGCCCTTGGGGGGAAGAGCAGTACTTC. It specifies CASSPWGEEQYF.